This is a list of T cell receptor beta chains from one sample in a study of identifying expanded T cells in peripheral blood. Only in-frame clones appear in the TCRdb table, and some are missing; sequencing was by immunoSEQ multiplex PCR. The profile shows roughly 92,000 clones, about 88% of them singletons. The specimen sequenced was blood. Receptors were obtained from a person aged 18 to 70 in good health. Both conserved end residues are part of each CDR3. Fields, in order: CDR3 length, V gene, J gene, clone size, D gene, CDR3 protein, CDR3 DNA. D genes are given only for firm matches. Clone size is shown for a subset of rows, as once, few, many or a class of expanded clone.

>17|TRBV5-1|TRBJ2-2|-|TRBD2
CASSPPRLAGNTGELFF
TGCGCCAGCAGCCCCCCCCGACTAGCGGGGAACACCGGGGAGCTGTTTTTT
>18|TRBV5-6|TRBJ1-6|-|-
CASSPGGLEPGHDSPLHF
TGTGCCAGCAGCCCGGGTGGGCTGGAGCCCGGGCATGATTCACCCCTCCACTTT
>14|TRBV28|TRBJ2-5|-|TRBD2
CASSGLADGETQYF
TGTGCCAGCAGCGGACTAGCGGACGGAGAGACCCAGTACTTC
>16|TRBV7-2|TRBJ2-5|few|-
CASSLTPPNSQETQYF
TGTGCCAGCAGCTTAACTCCCCCTAACAGCCAAGAGACCCAGTACTTC
>16|TRBV11-1|TRBJ2-7|-|TRBD1
CASSPGGTGAPYEQYF
TGTGCCAGCAGCCCAGGAGGGACAGGGGCGCCCTACGAGCAGTACTTC
>15|TRBV4-3|TRBJ2-7|-|-
CASSQARGPPYEQYF
TGCGCCAGCAGCCAAGCGCGGGGGCCGCCCTACGAGCAGTACTTC
>15|TRBV9|TRBJ2-7|-|-
CASSGPLGDSYEQYF
TGTGCCAGCAGCGGCCCCCTGGGGGATTCCTACGAGCAGTACTTC
>13|TRBV10-1|TRBJ1-6|-|TRBD1
CATSATGNSPLHF
TGCGCCACCAGCGCGACAGGGAACTCACCCCTCCACTTT
>14|TRBV5-1|TRBJ1-1|once|TRBD1
CASSPGTGGSEAFF
TGCGCCAGCAGCCCCGGGACAGGGGGCTCAGAAGCTTTCTTT
>19|TRBV5-5|TRBJ2-7|-|-
CASSLGRPVQLTVTYEQYF
TGTGCCAGCAGCTTAGGGCGTCCCGTCCAATTAACCGTTACCTACGAGCAGTACTTC
>17|TRBV19|TRBJ1-3|once|TRBD1
CASTRTGEGNSGNTIYF
TGTGCCAGTACGCGGACAGGGGAGGGTAACTCTGGAAACACCATATATTTT
>12|TRBV6-1|TRBJ1-1|-|-
CASRAPNTEAFF
TGTGCCAGCAGGGCCCCGAACACTGAAGCTTTCTTT
>18|TRBV5-6|TRBJ1-2|-|-
CASSLGTGMRPTNYGYTF
TGTGCCAGCAGCTTGGGTACGGGTATGAGGCCCACTAACTATGGCTACACCTTC
>16|TRBV4-3|TRBJ1-6|once|-
CASSQDGARARSPLHF
TGCGCCAGCAGCCAAGACGGGGCACGGGCCCGGTCACCCCTCCACTTT
>14|TRBV25-1|TRBJ2-2|-|-
CASSVAGNTGELFF
TGTGCCAGCAGTGTGGCGGGGAACACCGGGGAGCTGTTTTTT
>15|TRBV7-2|TRBJ2-3|-|TRBD2
CASTPGGGGPDTQYF
TGTGCCAGCACCCCGGGGGGCGGGGGGCCAGATACGCAGTATTTT
>13|TRBV6-1|TRBJ2-6|-|-
CASFSPGANVLTF
TGTGCCAGCTTTTCTCCTGGGGCCAACGTCCTGACTTTC
>14|TRBV5-6|TRBJ1-6|-|-
CASSNRPRFTPLHF
TGTGCCAGCAGCAACCGCCCAAGGTTTACACCCCTCCACTTT
>15|TRBV4-1|TRBJ1-6|-|TRBD1
CASSPPTGGNSPLHF
TGCGCCAGCAGCCCCCCGACAGGGGGCAATTCACCCCTCCACTTT
>15|TRBV5-1|TRBJ1-6|-|-
CASSVGGRVDSPLHF
TGCGCCAGCAGTGTTGGGGGCAGGGTTGATTCACCCCTCCACTTT
>16|TRBV10-3|TRBJ1-1|-|-
CAIAGPPTGARTEAFF
TGTGCCATCGCGGGGCCCCCGACGGGGGCGCGGACTGAAGCTTTCTTT
>13|TRBV10-2|TRBJ1-5|once|-
CASTVGINQPQHF
TGCGCCAGCACCGTAGGGATCAATCAGCCCCAGCATTTT
>14|TRBV7-2|TRBJ2-1|-|TRBD2
CASKTLAVYNEQFF
TGTGCCAGCAAAACACTAGCGGTCTACAATGAGCAGTTCTTC
>14|TRBV4-1|TRBJ2-7|-|TRBD1
CASSWGQGAGEQYF
TGCGCCAGCAGCTGGGGACAGGGGGCGGGCGAGCAGTACTTC
>14|TRBV14|TRBJ2-7|-|-
CASSLTGTVAEQYF
TGTGCCAGCAGCCTGACCGGGACGGTGGCCGAGCAGTACTTC
>13|TRBV18|TRBJ1-1|-|-
CASSLPGGTEAFF
TGTGCCAGCTCGCTCCCCGGGGGCACTGAAGCTTTCTTT
>16|TRBV28|TRBJ2-7|-|-
CASSLGGAGSSYEQYF
TGTGCCAGCAGTTTAGGGGGGGCAGGGAGCTCCTACGAGCAGTACTTC
>16|TRBV6-1|TRBJ1-3|-|-
CASSEVPGGSGNTIYF
TGTGCCAGCAGTGAAGTCCCGGGTGGATCAGGAAACACCATATATTTT
>19|TRBV7-6|TRBJ1-3|-|-
CASSLVMEPTGDSGNTIYF
TGTGCCAGCAGCTTGGTCATGGAGCCGACAGGAGACTCTGGAAACACCATATATTTT
>15|TRBV30|TRBJ2-5|-|TRBD2
CAWGLAGGGTGTQYF
TGTGCCTGGGGACTAGCGGGGGGCGGGACCGGGACCCAGTACTTC
>14|TRBV2|TRBJ2-5|once|-
CASSRQAPQETQYF
TGTGCCAGCAGTCGTCAGGCCCCCCAAGAGACCCAGTACTTC
>15|TRBV5-8|TRBJ1-5|few|-
CASSFLDGSNQPQHF
TGTGCCAGCAGCTTCTTAGACGGTAGCAATCAGCCCCAGCATTTT
>14|TRBV28|TRBJ1-1|-|TRBD1
CASSWGTGGTEAFF
TGTGCCAGCAGTTGGGGGACAGGGGGCACTGAAGCTTTCTTT
>13|TRBV14|TRBJ2-4|-|-
CASSRNRVFIQYF
TGTGCCAGCAGCCGAAATAGAGTTTTTATTCAGTACTTC
>17|TRBV5-1|TRBJ1-5|-|TRBD1
CASSPGDRGSYDQPQHF
TGCGCCAGCAGCCCTGGAGACAGGGGTTCGTACGATCAGCCCCAGCATTTT
>13|TRBV27|TRBJ2-1|-|-
CASSHKGHLEQFF
TGTGCCAGCAGTCACAAGGGACACTTGGAGCAGTTCTTC
>17|TRBV5-5|TRBJ1-2|-|TRBD1
CASSSRGPGAGGYGYTF
TGTGCCAGCAGCTCCAGGGGGCCGGGAGCTGGGGGCTATGGCTACACCTTC
>16|TRBV4-2|TRBJ2-3|-|TRBD2
CASSPRGAGGPDTQYF
TGTGCCAGCAGCCCACGTGGAGCGGGGGGGCCGGATACGCAGTATTTT
>14|TRBV13|TRBJ2-7|-|TRBD1
CASSSMDRDHEQYF
TGTGCCAGCAGCTCCATGGACAGGGACCACGAGCAGTACTTC
>14|TRBV19|TRBJ2-7|-|-
CASSATAPRAEQYF
TGTGCCAGTAGCGCCACCGCGCCTCGGGCCGAGCAGTACTTC